These 25 T cell receptor beta chains originate from one sample sequenced in a study of blood T cell repertoires in COVID-19 (dated by TCRdb to about 2020). Preparation of the library involved the immunoSEQ multiplex PCR assay. TCRdb carries this immuneACCESS record with in-frame sequences only. Its versions omit some clonotypes, under half of them owing to an unresolved V gene in the studies checked, with the rest unexplained. The sample records approximately 70,000 clones, more than 80% of which are singletons. Roughly 35% of the sample rests with the top ten. Sequencing was carried out using peripheral blood. Receptors originate from a woman of 80 years or more with active or convalescent COVID-19.

J is TRBJ1-4 and V is TRBV19; D unresolved. V was shortened by 1 base and J by 0 bases, with 18 bases between the two germline ends. Germline values: CDR1 LNHDA, CDR2 SQIVND (reference sequence). The CDR3 is 19 residues long. The CDR3 protein is CASSIAPIDISSTNEKLFF. The DNA for the CDR3 is TGTGCCAGTAGTATAGCCCCCATCGACATCAGTTCAACTAATGAAAAACTGTTTTTT. The full variable domain, with the rest looked up from reference TRBV19 and TRBJ1-4, is DGGITQSPKYLFRKEGQNVTLSCEQNLNHDAMYWYRQDPGQGLRLIYYSQIVNDFQKGDIAEGYSVSREKKESFPLTVTSAQKNPTAFYLCASSIAPIDISSTNEKLFFGSGTQLSVL.

This chain uses TRBV7-2 with TRBJ1-1, with D possibly matching TRBD1 (5 bases). CDR3 length: 14 amino acids. Germline CDR1 and CDR2: SGHTA and FQGNSA. Trimming removed 5 bases at V and 1 base at J, with 11 bases between. The CDR3 region is CASSQQGSNTEAFF. In nucleotides, the CDR3 is TGTGCCAGCAGCCAGCAGGGATCGAACACTGAAGCTTTCTTT.

The chain carries TRBV6-5 and TRBJ1-6; D is undetermined. V lost 7 bases to trimming and J lost 8 bases, with 9 bases between them. The CDR3 totals 12 residues. Per germline, CDR1 MNHEY and CDR2 SVGAGI. The CDR3 sequence: CASTRLDSPLHF. CDR3 DNA: TGTGCCAGCACCCGACTGGATTCACCCCTCCACTTT.

The V call is TRBV5-1, the J call TRBJ1-1, with 9 bases aligning to TRBD1. In germline, CDR1 is SGHRS, CDR2 YFSETQ. Unmatched junction bases numbered 10, after V lost 4 bases and J lost 0 bases. This CDR3 has 17 amino acids. The CDR3 reads CASSPSTTGGMNTEAFF. DNA of the CDR3: TGCGCCAGCAGCCCCTCGACTACAGGGGGCATGAACACTGAAGCTTTCTTT.

J is TRBJ1-5 and V is TRBV2, with 10 bases fitting TRBD1. The CDR3 extends over 15 amino acids. Germline CDR1 SNHLY, CDR2 FYNNEI. Unmatched junction bases numbered 9, after V lost 6 bases and J lost 7 bases. The chain's CDR3 is CASSVFGQGGQPQHF. The CDR3 region has the DNA TGTGCCAGCAGCGTTTTTGGACAGGGGGGACAGCCCCAGCATTTT.

This chain uses TRBV14 with TRBJ1-4; tentatively, D is TRBD1 (6 bases). The CDR3 is 16 amino acids. CDR1 and CDR2 (germline): SGHDN, FVKESK. The V and J ends lost 0 bases and 10 bases respectively, with 18 bases between them. CDR3 nucleotides: TGTGCCAGCAGCCAAGATGGTTCTTCGGGGGGCAGAAAACTGTTTTTT. Protein sequence: CASSQDGSSGGRKLFF.

This rearrangement joins TRBV11-2 to TRBJ2-1; TRBD1 is a possible D gene (5 bases). Germline-derived CDR1 and CDR2 are SGHAT and FQNNGV. V was trimmed by 5 bases and J by 9 bases, leaving 11 bases between them. The CDR3 totals 12 residues. The CDR3 nucleotides read TGTGCCAGCAGCGATTACCAGGGTGAGCAGTTCTTC. Protein sequence: CASSDYQGEQFF.

This chain links TRBV29-1 with TRBJ2-5, with TRBD2 matching 11 bases. V was clipped by 7 bases and J by 2 bases; unmatched bases: 3. The CDR3 runs 13 residues. The germline V gene encodes CDR1 SQVTM and CDR2 ANQGSEA. In nucleotides, the CDR3 is TGCAGCGGCCGACTAGCGGGGCAAGAGACCCAGTACTTC. This translates into CSGRLAGQETQYF.

The chain employs TRBV30 and TRBJ2-2; 8 bases line up with TRBD1. CDR1 is GTSNPN, CDR2 SVGIG, per germline (reference sequence). The CDR3 is 15 residues long. V was pared by 6 bases and J by 9 bases, with 15 bases of the junction left unmatched. The CDR3 region has the DNA TGTGCCTGTGGTTCCAGACAGGGGTCTATAAGGGAGCTGTTTTTT. Amino acid sequence: CACGSRQGSIRELFF. Full variable domain (outside the CDR3, taken from reference TRBV30 and TRBJ2-2): SQTIHQWPATLVQPVGSPLSLECTVEGTSNPNLYWYRQAAGRGLQLLFYSVGIGQISSEVPQNLSASRPQDRQFILSSKKLLLSDSGFYLCACGSRQGSIRELFFGEGSRLTVL.

The rearrangement joins TRBV7-3 to TRBJ2-5; 12 nucleotides line up with TRBD2. Germline CDR1 is SGHTA and CDR2 is FQGTGA. This CDR3 is built from 15 residues. Trimming took 2 bases from V and 4 from J; bases not matched to a gene: 2. CDR3 coding DNA: TGTGCCAGCAGCTTACTAGCGGGGGGGCCAGAGACCCAGTACTTC. Its protein product is CASSLLAGGPETQYF.

This clone was seen at least ten times. V and J are TRBV7-2 and TRBJ2-5, with 7 bases fitting TRBD1. Germline loops: CDR1 SGHTA, CDR2 FQGNSA. This CDR3 is built from 15 residues. The ends lost 5 bases at V and 6 bases at J; junction bases unmatched: 12. CDR3 residues: CASSQERGLVQTQYF. In nucleotides, the CDR3 is TGTGCCAGCAGCCAGGAAAGGGGGCTAGTCCAGACCCAGTACTTC.

The chain joins TRBV14 to TRBJ1-4; no firm D call. The CDR3 contains 15 residues. Germline V gene data show CDR1 as SGHDN and CDR2 as FVKESK. V was pared by 2 bases and J by 0 bases, with 7 bases between. The CDR3 coding sequence is TGTGCCAGCAGCCAACGGACTCCAACTAATGAAAAACTGTTTTTT. It translates to CASSQRTPTNEKLFF.

The V gene is TRBV6-5, the J gene TRBJ1-1, with 9 bases matching TRBD1. Germline CDR1 reads MNHEY; CDR2 reads SVGAGI. J was trimmed by 1 base and V by 11 bases; bases with no gene match: 11. The CDR3 contains 15 residues. The CDR3 here is CAAQGASEWNTEAFF. The CDR3 nucleotides read TGTGCCGCACAGGGGGCTTCCGAATGGAACACTGAAGCTTTCTTT.

The chain recombines TRBV21-1 with TRBJ2-7; the table's D call of TRBD2 was not tested on the DNA. TRBV21-1 is termed a pseudogene. CDR3 length equals 13 residues. CDR3 in DNA: TGTGCCAGCAGCAAATTACGGGTCTACGAGCAGTACTTC. Amino acids: CASSKLRVYEQYF.

The CDR3 loop is CASSPRTGRTEAFF. The CDR3, as DNA: TGCGCCAGCAGCCCGAGGACAGGGAGGACTGAAGCTTTCTTT. The chain joins TRBV5-1 to TRBJ1-1; 8 bases fit TRBD1. With V trimmed by 4 bases and J by 5 bases, 7 bases remained unmatched. Germline CDR1 SGHRS, CDR2 YFSETQ. The CDR3 runs 14 residues.

J is TRBJ1-2 and V is TRBV9; 10 bases fit TRBD1. From germline, CDR1 is SGDLS and CDR2 YYNGEE. J gave up 0 bases and V 3 bases, and 8 bases lay outside the gene matches. CDR3 length: 17 residues. The CDR3 nucleotides read TGTGCCAGCAGCGCTGGGACAGGGGAAGTTTCTAACTATGGCTACACCTTC. Its protein product is CASSAGTGEVSNYGYTF.

The V call is TRBV7-3, the J call TRBJ1-2; 8 positions match TRBD1. CDR3 length: 14 amino acids. CDR1 is SGHTA, CDR2 FQGTGA, per germline. V dropped 2 bases and J dropped 4; count of bases not matched to a gene: 3. For the CDR3, the DNA is TGTGCCAGCAGCTTAGACAGGGGAAGCTATGGCTACACCTTC. Its translation is CASSLDRGSYGYTF.

The rearrangement uses TRBV5-1 and TRBJ2-1; the D gene is possibly TRBD1 (5 bases). The germline V gene has CDR1 SGHRS and CDR2 YFSETQ. This CDR3 comprises 14 residues. V was shortened by 9 bases and J by 6 bases, with 19 bases between the two germline ends. The CDR3 loop is CATHQGEDFNEQFF. Written as DNA, the CDR3 is TGCGCCACCCACCAGGGTGAGGATTTCAATGAGCAGTTCTTC.

This clone was detected once. The V call is TRBV9, the J call TRBJ2-2; 11 bases line up with TRBD2. The CDR3 is 18 amino acids. CDR1 is SGDLS and CDR2 is YYNGEE in the germline V gene. V shed 0 bases and J 1 base; nucleotides not matched to a gene: 5. The CDR3 loop reads CASSVVNLAGGNTGELFF. CDR3 DNA: TGTGCCAGCAGCGTAGTGAACCTAGCGGGGGGGAACACCGGGGAGCTGTTTTTT. Filled out from reference TRBV9 and TRBJ2-2, the complete variable domain reads DSGVTQTPKHLITATGQRVTLRCSPRSGDLSVYWYQQSLDQGLQFLIQYYNGEERAKGNILERFSAQQFPDLHSELNLSSLELGDSALYFCASSVVNLAGGNTGELFFGEGSRLTVL.

The chain recombines TRBV7-2 with TRBJ2-2, with a weak D call TRBD2 (6 bases). Germline-derived CDR1 and CDR2 are SGHTA and FQGNSA. The CDR3 contains 16 residues. Trimming removed 1 base at V and 0 bases at J, with 9 bases between. CDR3 nucleotides: TGTGCCAGCAGCTTAGTGGGAGGTTCGAACACCGGGGAGCTGTTTTTT. It yields the protein CASSLVGGSNTGELFF.

The chain recombines TRBV18 with TRBJ2-3; 7 bases map to TRBD1. There are 12 residues in the CDR3. Germline-derived CDR1 and CDR2 are KGHSH and LQKENI. J gave up 6 bases and V 6 bases, and 3 bases lay outside the gene matches. CDR3 nucleotide sequence: TGTGCCAGCTCCGAAGGGGGCGATACGCAGTATTTT. Its translation: CASSEGGDTQYF.

V is TRBV6-5 and J is TRBJ1-1; unclear D gene. CDR1 MNHEY and CDR2 SVGAGI come from the germline V gene. V was trimmed by 8 bases and J by 3 bases, leaving 13 bases between them. CDR3 length: 13 residues. CDR3 loop: CASGRGADTEAFF. CDR3 in DNA: TGTGCCAGCGGCCGTGGTGCGGACACTGAAGCTTTCTTT.

The chain recombines TRBV7-2 with TRBJ1-5; weak D call: TRBD1 (6 bases). The CDR3 is 16 residues long. Between the trimmed V and J ends, which lost 5 bases and 6 bases, there was a span of 20 bases. Germline V CDR1 and CDR2: SGHTA, FQGNSA. CDR3 sequence reads: CASSPTGGGWSQPQHF. The CDR3 DNA follows: TGTGCCAGCAGCCCTACGGGAGGGGGGTGGAGTCAGCCCCAGCATTTT.

This clone has just one count. The gene calls are TRBV10-3 and TRBJ2-7; 9 bases match TRBD1. The germline V gene encodes CDR1 ENHRY and CDR2 SYGVKD. The ends lost 3 bases at V and 3 bases at J; junction bases unmatched: 6. The CDR3 consists of 15 residues. CDR3 loop: CAISEGQGSIYEQYF. CDR3 DNA sequence: TGTGCCATCAGTGAAGGACAGGGGTCCATCTACGAGCAGTACTTC.

V usage is TRBV9 and J usage is TRBJ1-1, with TRBD1 as a possible D gene (5 bases). The germline gives CDR1 SGDLS, CDR2 YYNGEE. CDR3 length: 17 amino acids. Trimming removed 4 bases from V and 4 bases from J, with 23 bases in between. CDR3 nucleotides: TGTGCCAGCAGCCCCCACATATTCGGGGCGGGAGGCACTGAAGCTTTCTTT. Amino acid sequence: CASSPHIFGAGGTEAFF.